This T cell receptor beta chain was sequenced in a study of blood T cell repertoires in COVID-19. Overall study: Researchers got acute and convalescent COVID-19 samples from the United States, Italy and Spain.

Authors' analysis steps: Counts of nucleated cells, estimated from reference gene primer amplification, were obtained. Here immunoSEQ multiplex PCR was the method, and the copy in TCRdb shows in-frame clones only, minus some. The V and J calls and the clone size are those of that table, but D and trimming were determined from the DNA. The repertoire holds about 87,000 clones, with roughly 88% as singletons. The CDR3 loop spans 14 amino acids. The germline V gene has CDR1 GTSNPN and CDR2 SVGIG (reference sequence). Trimming stripped 1 base from V and 4 bases from J, with 11 bases between. Seattle researchers signed up patients amid active infection and tracked them longitudinally.

The material sequenced was peripheral blood. This TCR was sampled from an elderly woman with COVID-19, enrolled during active disease. J is TRBJ1-5 and V is TRBV30; D is uncertain. This CDR3 is CAWSGVRRNQPQHF. The CDR3 DNA sequence: TGTGCCTGGAGTGGGGTGAGGCGTAATCAGCCCCAGCATTTT.